Listed below are T cell receptor beta chains from one sample, sequenced in a study of response to subunit inactivated influenza vaccine. TCRdb reprocessed the RT-PCR reads with MiXCR, giving one entry per CDR3 protein. This table has hundreds of thousands of distinct CDR3 sequences, approximately 14% appearing once. Material: PBMCs from blood, obtained approximately 15 days before vaccination. The receptors were gathered from a man between 50 and 59 years old who received an inactivated influenza vaccine. Both conserved end residues are part of each CDR3. Fields, in order: J gene, clone size, D gene, V gene, CDR3 DNA, CDR3 protein. D genes are given only for firm matches. Clone sizes are given selectively: once, few, many, or a class where the clone is expanded.

j_gene: TRBJ2-2; abundance: many; d_gene: TRBD2; v_gene: TRBV7-2; CDR3nt: TGTGCCAGCAGCTCGGGGGGTGGGGCTCAGAACACCGGGGAGCTGTTTTTT; CDR3aa: CASSSGGGAQNTGELFF
j_gene: TRBJ1-3; abundance: .; d_gene: .; v_gene: TRBV7-9; CDR3nt: TGTGCCAGCAGCTCCGCCCCGAAGGACGGCTCTGGAAACACCATATATTTT; CDR3aa: CASSSAPKDGSGNTIYF
j_gene: TRBJ1-5; abundance: many; d_gene: .; v_gene: TRBV20-1; CDR3nt: TGCAGTGCTAGGGTGATGAACAATCAGCCCCAGCATTTT; CDR3aa: CSARVMNNQPQHF
j_gene: TRBJ2-3; abundance: .; d_gene: .; v_gene: TRBV6-5; CDR3nt: TGTGCCAGCAGTTTTCAGGGGTCAGATACGCAGTATTTT; CDR3aa: CASSFQGSDTQYF
j_gene: TRBJ1-4; abundance: .; d_gene: .; v_gene: TRBV27; CDR3nt: TGTGCTTCCAGGCGGGTAGGAGAAAAACTGTTTTTT; CDR3aa: CASRRVGEKLFF
j_gene: TRBJ1-4; abundance: few; d_gene: .; v_gene: TRBV5-1; CDR3nt: TGCGCCAGCAGCTTGGCCTTTGTAGAAAATAATGAAAAACTGTTTTTT; CDR3aa: CASSLAFVENNEKLFF
j_gene: TRBJ1-6; abundance: .; d_gene: .; v_gene: TRBV20-1; CDR3nt: TGCAGTGCTAGAGATCTGAGGTCGGGGGATTCACCCCTCCACTTT; CDR3aa: CSARDLRSGDSPLHF
j_gene: TRBJ2-1; abundance: .; d_gene: .; v_gene: TRBV20-1; CDR3nt: TGCTGTGCTAGAGATCCCCGGGAAGCCCTACTTTACAATGAGCAGTTCTTC; CDR3aa: CCARDPREALLYNEQFF
j_gene: TRBJ1-1; abundance: .; d_gene: .; v_gene: TRBV20-1; CDR3nt: TGCAGTGTTAAAACTGAAGCTTTCTTT; CDR3aa: CSVKTEAFF
j_gene: TRBJ2-3; abundance: many; d_gene: TRBD1; v_gene: TRBV6-1; CDR3nt: TGTGCCAGCAGTGACGACAGGGAAACAGATACGCAGTATTTT; CDR3aa: CASSDDRETDTQYF
j_gene: TRBJ2-3; abundance: .; d_gene: TRBD2; v_gene: TRBV7-2; CDR3nt: TGTGCCAGCAGCTTAGTTTTCGGCGGGGGGTCCACAGATACGCAGTATTTT; CDR3aa: CASSLVFGGGSTDTQYF
j_gene: TRBJ2-6; abundance: few; d_gene: .; v_gene: TRBV6-2/TRBV6-3; CDR3nt: TGTGCCAGCAGCCTTCCAAAGTCTGGGGCCAACGTCCTGACTTTC; CDR3aa: CASSLPKSGANVLTF
j_gene: TRBJ1-2; abundance: many; d_gene: .; v_gene: TRBV7-2; CDR3nt: TGTGCCAGCAGCGCGGGACGGAACTATGGCTACACCTTC; CDR3aa: CASSAGRNYGYTF
j_gene: TRBJ1-1; abundance: few; d_gene: .; v_gene: TRBV20-1; CDR3nt: TGCAGTGCTCAGAAGGGAGGGTCGGGCACTGAAGCTTTCTTT; CDR3aa: CSAQKGGSGTEAFF
j_gene: TRBJ2-3; abundance: .; d_gene: TRBD2; v_gene: TRBV5-1; CDR3nt: TGCGCCAGCAGCTTGGGAGCGGGAGTCAGCACAGATACGCAGTATTTT; CDR3aa: CASSLGAGVSTDTQYF
j_gene: TRBJ2-1; abundance: .; d_gene: .; v_gene: TRBV12-3/TRBV12-4; CDR3nt: TGTGCCAGCAGTTTATGGGGACGTAACAATGAGCAGTTCTTC; CDR3aa: CASSLWGRNNEQFF
j_gene: TRBJ1-4; abundance: .; d_gene: .; v_gene: TRBV5-1; CDR3nt: TGCGCCAGCAGCTTGGCCGGGAGGGGATCAACTAATGAAAAACTGTTTTTT; CDR3aa: CASSLAGRGSTNEKLFF
j_gene: TRBJ2-2; abundance: .; d_gene: .; v_gene: TRBV5-1; CDR3nt: TGCGCCAGCAGCTCACGAGTTGCGAACACCGGGGAGCTGTTTTTT; CDR3aa: CASSSRVANTGELFF
j_gene: TRBJ2-7; abundance: .; d_gene: TRBD2; v_gene: TRBV27; CDR3nt: TGTGCCAGCAGTGCACCGGGACTAGGAAAATACGAGCAGTACTTC; CDR3aa: CASSAPGLGKYEQYF
j_gene: TRBJ1-2; abundance: few; d_gene: .; v_gene: TRBV6-1; CDR3nt: TGTGCCAGCAGTGAAAATGGAGGCCAGCTCTATGGCTACACCTTC; CDR3aa: CASSENGGQLYGYTF
j_gene: TRBJ2-5; abundance: .; d_gene: .; v_gene: TRBV9; CDR3nt: TGTGCCAGCAGCGTAGCGGCAGCCTTCCAAGAGACCCAGTACTTC; CDR3aa: CASSVAAAFQETQYF
j_gene: TRBJ2-3; abundance: .; d_gene: TRBD1; v_gene: TRBV25-1; CDR3nt: TGTGCCAGCAGTGACTCCGGGACAGGGGACACAGATACGCAGTATTTT; CDR3aa: CASSDSGTGDTDTQYF
j_gene: TRBJ2-3; abundance: .; d_gene: .; v_gene: TRBV15; CDR3nt: TGTGCCACCAGCAGAGAGGAGGGTTTTGGGAGCACAGATACGCAGTATTTT; CDR3aa: CATSREEGFGSTDTQYF
j_gene: TRBJ1-1; abundance: .; d_gene: .; v_gene: TRBV20-1; CDR3nt: TGCAGTATCCCCTCGGGGGGCATTATGAACACTGAAGCTTTCTTT; CDR3aa: CSIPSGGIMNTEAFF
j_gene: TRBJ1-5; abundance: few; d_gene: .; v_gene: TRBV20-1; CDR3nt: TGCAGTGCTACGTCAGGCAACAATCAGCCCCAGCATTTT; CDR3aa: CSATSGNNQPQHF
j_gene: TRBJ2-3; abundance: many; d_gene: .; v_gene: TRBV12-5; CDR3nt: TGTGCTAGTGGTTTGTTGGAACGCACAGATACGCAGTATTTT; CDR3aa: CASGLLERTDTQYF
j_gene: TRBJ1-1; abundance: .; d_gene: .; v_gene: TRBV7-7; CDR3nt: TGTGCCGAGATCGGGAAACCGAACACTGAAGCTTTCTTT; CDR3aa: CAEIGKPNTEAFF
j_gene: TRBJ2-1; abundance: few; d_gene: .; v_gene: TRBV19; CDR3nt: TGTGCCAGTAGTCCCCCCTACAAGGAGCAGTTCTTC; CDR3aa: CASSPPYKEQFF
j_gene: TRBJ2-1; abundance: once; d_gene: .; v_gene: TRBV19; CDR3nt: TGTGCCAGTAGTATCTGGGGGTCTGGGTACAATGAGCAGTTCTTC; CDR3aa: CASSIWGSGYNEQFF
j_gene: TRBJ2-3; abundance: .; d_gene: .; v_gene: TRBV15; CDR3nt: TGTGCCACCAGCAGAGATCGCCAGCTTCACCCCACAGATACGCAGTATTTT; CDR3aa: CATSRDRQLHPTDTQYF
j_gene: TRBJ1-3; abundance: many; d_gene: .; v_gene: TRBV5-1; CDR3nt: TGCGCCAGCAGCTGGGACCCGAGCTCTGGAAACACCATATATTTT; CDR3aa: CASSWDPSSGNTIYF
j_gene: TRBJ2-2; abundance: many; d_gene: TRBD2; v_gene: TRBV15; CDR3nt: TGTGCCACCAGCAGAATGGGGGGGGCCGGGGAGCTGTTTTTT; CDR3aa: CATSRMGGAGELFF
j_gene: TRBJ2-7; abundance: .; d_gene: .; v_gene: TRBV19; CDR3nt: TGTGCCAGTAGTCCATCGGTTAGATACGAGCAGTACTTC; CDR3aa: CASSPSVRYEQYF
j_gene: TRBJ2-5; abundance: .; d_gene: .; v_gene: TRBV5-1; CDR3nt: TGCGCCAGCAGCTTGTCGGTAGGAAACCAAGAGACCCAGTACTTC; CDR3aa: CASSLSVGNQETQYF
j_gene: TRBJ1-1; abundance: many; d_gene: .; v_gene: TRBV29-1; CDR3nt: TGCAGCGTTGAAACGAACCAGAACACTGAAGCTTTCTTT; CDR3aa: CSVETNQNTEAFF
j_gene: TRBJ2-1; abundance: .; d_gene: .; v_gene: TRBV25-1; CDR3nt: TGTGCCAGCAGTGACGGACAGAGATTTTACAATGAGCAGTTCTTC; CDR3aa: CASSDGQRFYNEQFF
j_gene: TRBJ1-1; abundance: .; d_gene: TRBD1; v_gene: TRBV7-9; CDR3nt: TGTGCCAGCAGCATAAGACAGGGTGGGAACACTGAAGCTTTCTTT; CDR3aa: CASSIRQGGNTEAFF
j_gene: TRBJ1-5; abundance: .; d_gene: .; v_gene: TRBV10-2; CDR3nt: TGCGCCAGCAGGGCCGGACAGTACAATCAGCCCCAGCATTTT; CDR3aa: CASRAGQYNQPQHF
j_gene: TRBJ2-1; abundance: once; d_gene: .; v_gene: TRBV25-1; CDR3nt: TGTGCCAGCAGTGGGCCGGTGCTCGATGAGCAGTTCTTC; CDR3aa: CASSGPVLDEQFF
j_gene: TRBJ2-1; abundance: many; d_gene: TRBD2; v_gene: TRBV7-2; CDR3nt: TGTGCCAGCAGCGTGTTAGCGGGAGGGTTTGAGCAGTTCTTC; CDR3aa: CASSVLAGGFEQFF
j_gene: TRBJ1-1; abundance: few; d_gene: .; v_gene: TRBV29-1; CDR3nt: TGCAGCGTTATGTCTATGAACACTGAAGCTTTCTTT; CDR3aa: CSVMSMNTEAFF
j_gene: TRBJ2-7; abundance: .; d_gene: .; v_gene: TRBV28; CDR3nt: TGTGCCAGCAGATCAGGGGGGCCGGCCTACGAGCAGTACTTC; CDR3aa: CASRSGGPAYEQYF
j_gene: TRBJ2-5; abundance: .; d_gene: .; v_gene: TRBV4-1; CDR3nt: TGCGCCAGCAGCCAAGATTTCGAGGGCCGGTACCAAGAGACCCAGTACTTC; CDR3aa: CASSQDFEGRYQETQYF
j_gene: TRBJ1-1; abundance: many; d_gene: .; v_gene: TRBV6-5; CDR3nt: TGTGCCAGCAGTTACGGACGGATGAACACTGAAGCTTTCTTT; CDR3aa: CASSYGRMNTEAFF
j_gene: TRBJ2-7; abundance: many; d_gene: .; v_gene: TRBV18; CDR3nt: TGCGCCAGCAGCCCCGGACAGTCCTACGAGCAGTACTTC; CDR3aa: CASSPGQSYEQYF
j_gene: TRBJ1-1; abundance: .; d_gene: .; v_gene: TRBV4-2; CDR3nt: TGTGCCAGCAGCCAAGTTTGGGCAGACGAACGGACTGAAGCTTTCTTT; CDR3aa: CASSQVWADERTEAFF
j_gene: TRBJ1-5; abundance: .; d_gene: .; v_gene: TRBV3-1; CDR3nt: TGTGCCAGCAGCCAAGATGATGGGGTCAATCAGCCCCAGCATTTT; CDR3aa: CASSQDDGVNQPQHF